This TCR beta chain was identified during a study of cytomegalovirus exposure and HLA in healthy donors. Study results and limitations: The study put around 180 TCR beta chains on its list as cytomegalovirus-associated.

For this clone: What it recognizes is unknown.

With 60 Vbeta and 13 Jbeta primers, the PCR was carried out. Assay used: immunoSEQ multiplex PCR; TCRdb lists only in-frame clones, some missing. The table has around 220,000 clones, 70% to 85% seen once. V was pared by 6 bases and J by 2 bases, with 24 bases between. Germline values: CDR1 MNHEY, CDR2 SMNVEV (reference sequence). The CDR3 covers 18 residues. The sequence was collected from a girl aged 2 to 9 in good health and CMV-seronegative. The chain employs TRBV27 and TRBJ2-3; no firm D call. Source material: PBMCs. This chain's CDR3 is CASRPTSTHIPTTDTQYF. The CDR3 DNA sequence: TGTGCCAGCAGACCGACATCGACGCACATCCCAACCACAGATACGCAGTATTTT.